The 18 T cell receptor beta chains reported below all come from one sample, sequenced in a study of T cells in Graves' hyperthyroidism and ophthalmopathy (dated by TCRdb to about 2019). The library was made by multiplex PCR. Sequencing was performed on an Illumina HiSeq 2000. Amplification of TCR beta CDR3 regions was carried out from RNA transcripts. A first-round RT-PCR of the TCR CDR3 used the HTBI primer set with the Qiagen OneStep RT-PCR kit. TCRdb reworked the public reads: Q25 trimming with fastp, MiXCR clone assembly, productive beta chains retained. One record per CDR3 amino acid sequence lists the most common genes and DNA. This sample gives hundreds of thousands of distinct CDR3 sequences in total; about 15% of them show up just once. The ten largest clonotypes hold 4.5% to 6% of the sample. What was sequenced was blood. The receptors originated from a woman younger than 45 with Graves' hyperthyroidism that later progressed to Graves' ophthalmopathy.

Only a few counts were recorded for this clonotype. The rearrangement joins TRBV5-1 to TRBJ2-7; 10 positions agree with TRBD1. The CDR3 is 15 amino acids. The J segment lost 3 bases and the V segment lost 2 bases, leaving 5 bases of the junction unmatched. Germline V CDR1 and CDR2: SGHRS, YFSETQ. This CDR3 is CASSFDGTGVYEQYF. For the CDR3, the DNA is TGCGCCAGCAGCTTCGACGGGACAGGGGTCTACGAGCAGTACTTC.

This clonotype has at least ten counts. The CDR3 bases are TGTGCCAGCAGCCGCGGAGTAGCTGGAGTAGCAGATACGCAGTATTTT. As protein: CASSRGVAGVADTQYF. The rearrangement links TRBV2 to TRBJ2-3; D remains ambiguous. Germline values: CDR1 SNHLY, CDR2 FYNNEI. The CDR3 has 16 amino acids. With 6 bases removed from V and 4 bases from J, the gap between germline ends came to 20 bases.

This clonotype has just a few counts. The chain links TRBV4-2 to TRBJ2-2, with D unclear. Germline V lookup: CDR1 LGHNA, CDR2 YNFKEQ. V was shortened by 3 bases and J by 4 bases, with 9 bases between the two germline ends. This CDR3 region has 14 residues. CDR3 loop: CASSHGSGTGELFF. The CDR3 bases are TGTGCCAGCAGCCACGGGTCTGGCACCGGGGAGCTGTTTTTT.

This clonotype has a count of ten or more. This chain joins TRBV29-1 and TRBJ1-1, with 7 bases aligning to TRBD1. Germline values: CDR1 SQVTM, CDR2 ANQGSEA. This CDR3 region has 16 residues. V lost 4 bases and J lost 0; bases outside the gene matches: 11. The CDR3 spells CSVGPPTGQMNTEAFF. DNA of the CDR3: TGCAGCGTTGGTCCCCCGACAGGGCAAATGAACACTGAAGCTTTCTTT.

This clonotype showed up many times. The chain carries TRBV6-2 or TRBV6-3 and TRBJ2-7, with 8 nucleotides matching TRBD2. CDR3 size: 17 residues. Germline-derived CDR1 and CDR2 are MNHEY and SVGEGT. V shed 2 bases and J 1 base; nucleotides not matched to a gene: 10. The CDR3 sequence: CASSYQLSGRGSYEQYF. The CDR3 nucleotides read TGTGCCAGCAGTTACCAACTGTCCGGGAGGGGTTCCTACGAGCAGTACTTC.

Turning to this clonotype: This may be a read error: a much more frequent sequence differs by one nucleotide. This rearrangement joins TRBV7-2 to TRBJ2-1; 7 bases line up with TRBD2. The CDR3 is made up of 15 amino acids. Germline-derived CDR1 and CDR2 are SGHTA and FQGNSA. The ends lost 1 base at V and 4 bases at J; junction bases unmatched: 4. The CDR3 sequence: CASSLVASGYNEQFF. CDR3 nucleotides: TGTGCCAGCAGCTTAGTGGCTAGCGGTTACAATGAGCAGTTCTTC. Filled out from reference TRBV7-2 and TRBJ2-1, the complete variable domain reads GAGVSQSPSNKVTEKGKDVELRCDPISGHTALYWYRQSLGQGLEFLIYFQGNSAPDKSGLPSDRFSAERTGGSVSTLTIQRTQQEDSAVYLCASSLVASGYNEQFFGPGTRLTVL.

Turning to this clonotype: A much larger clonotype is one base distant, so this may be a read error. Here the CDR3 omits its conserved ending phenylalanine or tryptophan, so a read error is the likely source. This sequence joins TRBV30 and TRBJ1-2, with TRBD1 matching 7 bases. The CDR3 runs to 13 residues. Germline V gene lookup returns CDR1 GTSNPN and CDR2 SVGIG (reference sequence). With V trimmed by 4 bases and J by 6 bases, 8 bases remained unmatched. In nucleotides, the CDR3 is TGTGCCTGGACTCGACAGGGCACGGATGGCTACACCTTA. This gives the protein CAWTRQGTDGYTL.

This clonotype was counted many times. The chain couples TRBV18 to TRBJ1-1, with D possibly matching TRBD1 (6 bases). CDR3 length equals 15 residues. Trimming shortened V by 4 bases and J by 2 bases, and 14 bases separated the two germline ends. Germline CDR1 KGHSH, CDR2 LQKENI. The DNA for the CDR3 is TGTGCCAGCTCACACCCGGACAGAGGAAACACTGAAGCTTTCTTT. This sequence encodes CASSHPDRGNTEAFF.

This clonotype was counted ten times or more. V gene TRBV28 combines with J gene TRBJ2-4; 7 bases map to TRBD1. J lost 9 bases, V lost 5 bases, and 4 bases had no gene match. The germline V gene encodes CDR1 MDHEN and CDR2 SYDVKM. The CDR3 is 12 residues long. CDR3: CASSQGVGIQYF. As DNA, the CDR3 is TGTGCCAGCAGTCAGGGGGTTGGCATTCAGTACTTC. Based on the CDR3 plus reference TRBV28 and TRBJ2-4, the full variable domain is DVKVTQSSRYLVKRTGEKVFLECVQDMDHENMFWYRQDPGLGLRLIYFSYDVKMKEKGDIPEGYSVSREKKERFSLILESASTNQTSMYLCASSQGVGIQYFGAGTRLSVL.

On this clonotype: At one end the junction does not follow the germline gene, possibly because of a read error. CDR3 nucleotides: TGCGCCAGCAACCTAACAAATAGCAATCGGCCCCAGCATTTT. This translates into CASNLTNSNRPQHF. The rearrangement uses TRBV5-1 and TRBJ1-5; D call uncertain. This CDR3 contains 14 residues. The germline V gene encodes CDR1 SGHRS and CDR2 YFSETQ.

This sequence joins TRBV12-5 and TRBJ2-2; TRBD1 agrees at 8 bases. CDR3 size: 15 residues. The V and J ends lost 5 bases and 2 bases, in that order; junction bases with no gene match: 4. Germline CDR1 and CDR2: LGHNT and FRNRAP. CDR3 sequence reads: CASGATGANTGELFF. For the CDR3, the DNA is TGTGCTAGTGGTGCGACAGGGGCAAACACCGGGGAGCTGTTTTTT.

There are many counts of this clonotype. The chain recombines TRBV30 with TRBJ2-3; D is perhaps TRBD2 (6 bases). Germline V gene sequence: CDR1 GTSNPN, CDR2 SVGIG (reference sequence). The CDR3 loop spans 14 amino acids. Trimming left V 0 bases short and J 5 bases short, with 12 bases between. The CDR3 bases are TGTGCCTGGAGTGTACTAGCCCAAAGAGATACGCAGTATTTT. The encoded protein is CAWSVLAQRDTQYF.

On this clonotype itself: A much larger clone differs by one base, so this may be a read error. This chain joins TRBV3-1 and TRBJ1-1, with D possibly TRBD1 on 5 matching bases. CDR1 LGHDT and CDR2 YNNKEL come from the germline V gene (reference sequence). CDR3 size: 15 residues. The CDR3 reads CASSQERGGGAEALF. CDR3 in DNA: TGTGCCAGCAGCCAAGAACGGGGGGGAGGGGCTGAAGCTCTCTTT.

This clonotype was observed many times. The chain couples TRBV12-5 to TRBJ2-1, with 14 bases aligning to TRBD2. V lost 7 bases to trimming and J lost 5 bases; unmatched junction nucleotides: 7. This CDR3 is 16 amino acids long. Per germline, CDR1 LGHNT and CDR2 FRNRAP. The CDR3, as DNA: TGTGCTAGTGCCACGGGACTAGCGGGAGATAACAATGAGCAGTTCTTC. The encoded protein is CASATGLAGDNNEQFF.

The sample holds a few counts of this clonotype. CDR3 DNA: TGCAGTGCTAGGTCGGGGGCGCAGCCCCAGCATTTT. Amino acids: CSARSGAQPQHF. The rearrangement uses TRBV20-1 and TRBJ1-5, with D tentatively TRBD1 (6 bases). Trimming removed 3 bases at V and 7 bases at J, with 10 bases between. The germline gives CDR1 DFQATT, CDR2 SNEGSKA (reference sequence). This CDR3 spans 12 amino acids.

There are a few counts of this clonotype. The V and J genes are TRBV20-1 and TRBJ2-1; TRBD1 is a possible D gene (6 bases). This CDR3 comprises 14 residues. Germline loops: CDR1 DFQATT, CDR2 SNEGSKA (reference sequence). V lost 6 bases and J lost 0, with 12 bases in between. The CDR3 coding sequence is TGCAGTGCAAACCGAGGGGGCTCCTACAATGAGCAGTTCTTC. This sequence encodes CSANRGGSYNEQFF.

This sequence joins TRBV30 and TRBJ2-2; D tentatively reads TRBD1 or TRBD2 (5 bases each). V was shortened by 3 bases and J by 5 bases, with 7 bases between the two germline ends. There are 12 residues in the CDR3. CDR1 and CDR2 from the germline V gene are GTSNPN and SVGIG (reference sequence). The CDR3 sequence: CAWSEGTGELFF. The CDR3 DNA follows: TGTGCCTGGAGCGAGGGGACCGGGGAGCTGTTTTTT.

This clonotype was recorded many times. This chain connects TRBV27 to TRBJ1-1, with a possible D match to TRBD1 (5 bases). Trimming removed 0 bases from V and 10 bases from J, with 9 bases in between. CDR3 length: 12 residues. Germline assignment: CDR1 MNHEY and CDR2 SMNVEV (reference sequence). CDR3 region: CASSLSQGTAFF. The CDR3, as DNA: TGTGCCAGCAGTTTATCTCAGGGAACAGCTTTCTTT.